The 16 T cell receptor beta chains listed next were all sequenced from one sample in a study of long-term antiretroviral therapy in people with HIV. The run of the v3.0 immunoSEQ assay was at survey level. The assay was immunoSEQ multiplex PCR, and TCRdb's table has in-frame clones only and misses some. The sample carries around 18,000 clones, 80% to 90% recorded once. Source: unsorted PBMCs, taken 4.2 years after starting antiretroviral therapy. These receptors came from a middle-aged man with HIV.

The chain uses TRBV4-1 and TRBJ2-7; D not resolved. In germline, CDR1 is MGHRA, CDR2 YSYEKL. The CDR3 runs 13 residues. V dropped 5 bases and J dropped 2 bases, with 10 bases sitting between them. The CDR3 coding sequence is TGCGCCAGCAGCTTCCTTCCCCCCTACGAGCAGTACTTC. It codes for CASSFLPPYEQYF.

This chain links TRBV6-5 with TRBJ2-5, with 9 bases lining up with TRBD1. This CDR3 comprises 13 residues. Germline V gene lookup returns CDR1 MNHEY and CDR2 SVGAGI. With 6 bases clipped from V and 3 bases from J, the junction kept 2 bases outside the gene matches. DNA for the CDR3: TGTGCCAGCAGACGGACAGGGGAAGAGACCCAGTACTTC. The encoded protein is CASRRTGEETQYF.

The chain is built from TRBV4-1 and TRBJ2-1; 7 bases match TRBD1. This CDR3 has 17 residues. The junction had 6 bases not matched to a gene; V was cut back by 0 bases and J by 1 base. Germline CDR1 and CDR2: MGHRA and YSYEKL. The CDR3 reads CASSQDEQGRSYNEQFF. The CDR3 DNA follows: TGCGCCAGCAGCCAAGATGAACAGGGGAGATCCTACAATGAGCAGTTCTTC.

The rearrangement links TRBV27 to TRBJ1-1; D is undetermined. CDR1 and CDR2 (germline): MNHEY, SMNVEV (reference sequence). The CDR3 length is 12 residues. V shed 3 bases and J shed 7 bases, with 9 bases lying between them. CDR3: CASSLGWGEAFF. As DNA, the CDR3 is TGTGCCAGCAGTTTGGGTTGGGGTGAAGCTTTCTTT.

The J gene is TRBJ1-3, the V gene TRBV11-2, with 7 nucleotides matching TRBD1. This CDR3 is 14 amino acids long. CDR1 SGHAT and CDR2 FQNNGV come from the germline V gene. V lost 5 bases to trimming and J lost 3 bases; unmatched junction nucleotides: 4. The CDR3 nucleotides are TGTGCCAGCAGCATCGACAGGGATGGAAACACCATATATTTT. It translates to CASSIDRDGNTIYF.

V is TRBV4-1 and J is TRBJ2-1, with D tentatively TRBD2 (5 bases). This CDR3 comprises 15 residues. Germline V gives CDR1 MGHRA, CDR2 YSYEKL. Trimming removed 0 bases at V and 3 bases at J, with 9 bases between. DNA for the CDR3: TGCGCCAGCAGCCAAGATGGCGGGCACTACAATGAGCAGTTCTTC. This sequence encodes CASSQDGGHYNEQFF.

The chain joins TRBV5-1 to TRBJ2-3, with D possibly matching TRBD2 (6 bases). The CDR3 loop spans 16 amino acids. The germline CDR1 and CDR2 sequences are SGHRS and YFSETQ. V was cut by 7 bases and J by 0 bases, with 18 bases left in between. The CDR3 region has the DNA TGCGCCAGCCTGGACGGGACTTCGACTAGCACAGATACGCAGTATTTT. Its translation: CASLDGTSTSTDTQYF.

The chain has TRBV5-1 and TRBJ2-2; D call uncertain. Trimming left V 4 bases short and J 5 bases short, with 9 bases between. In germline, CDR1 is SGHRS, CDR2 YFSETQ. This CDR3 has 13 residues. CDR3 region: CASSVSFTGELFF. The CDR3 nucleotides are TGCGCCAGCAGCGTCTCCTTTACCGGGGAGCTGTTTTTT. Together with reference TRBV5-1 and TRBJ2-2, the CDR3 gives the full variable domain: KAGVTQTPRYLIKTRGQQVTLSCSPISGHRSVSWYQQTPGQGLQFLFEYFSETQRNKGNFPGRFSGRQFSNSRSEMNVSTLELGDSALYLCASSVSFTGELFFGEGSRLTVL.

This clone came up once. CDR3 in DNA: TGTGCCAGTAGTACAGGACAGGGCAACGAGCAGTACTTC. This codes for CASSTGQGNEQYF. The chain uses TRBV19 and TRBJ2-7, with TRBD1 identical over 8 bases. This CDR3 comprises 13 residues. Trimming at V came to 4 bases and at J to 5 bases, leaving 4 bases not matched to a gene. Germline V lookup: CDR1 LNHDA, CDR2 SQIVND (reference sequence).

This chain joins TRBV5-1 and TRBJ2-6; TRBD1 agrees at 9 bases. The CDR3 contains 17 residues. Trimming at V came to 0 bases and at J to 0 bases, leaving 1 base not matched to a gene. Germline-derived CDR1 and CDR2 are SGHRS and YFSETQ. The CDR3 here is CASSLDRGLSGANVLTF. CDR3 nucleotides: TGCGCCAGCAGCTTGGACAGGGGGCTCTCTGGGGCCAACGTCCTGACTTTC.

V usage is TRBV4-3 and J usage is TRBJ2-1; 13 nucleotides match TRBD2. There are 21 residues in the CDR3. The V gene's germline CDR1 is LGHNA and CDR2 YSLEER. V shed 5 bases, J shed 0 bases, and the junction held 16 bases outside the gene matches. The CDR3 DNA is TGCGCCAGCAGCGTTCGAAACGGACTAGCGGGGGCCCCAAACTCCTACAATGAGCAGTTCTTC. Translating it yields CASSVRNGLAGAPNSYNEQFF.

J is TRBJ2-3 and V is TRBV11-3; possibly TRBD2 for D (5 bases). V dropped 5 bases and J dropped 1 base, with 19 bases sitting between them. The CDR3 is made up of 17 amino acids. Germline V gene lookup returns CDR1 SGHNT and CDR2 YENEEA. In DNA form, the CDR3 reads TGTGCCAGCAGCCAACGGCGACTAAGCGTTGGCACAGATACGCAGTATTTT. It codes for CASSQRRLSVGTDTQYF.

This rearrangement joins TRBV10-3 to TRBJ1-1; 9 bases are shared with TRBD1. From germline, CDR1 is ENHRY and CDR2 SYGVKD. The CDR3 is 15 amino acids. V shed 5 bases and J 4 bases; nucleotides not matched to a gene: 8. The DNA of the CDR3 is TGTGCCATCAGTCAGGGACAGGGAAAGGGCACTGAAGCTTTCTTT. Translating gives CAISQGQGKGTEAFF.

Here the CDR3 reads CASSPGDSLAKNIQYF. CDR3 nucleotides: TGTGCCAGCAGCCCCGGAGACAGCCTAGCCAAAAACATTCAGTACTTC. The rearrangement joins TRBV5-4 to TRBJ2-4; the D gene is possibly TRBD1 (5 bases). The V end lost 4 bases, the J end lost 0 bases, and 14 bases lay between the germline ends. CDR3 size: 16 residues. Germline-derived CDR1 and CDR2 are SGHNT and YYREEE (reference sequence).

Written as DNA, the CDR3 is TGTGCCAGCTCCCGGGACAGGGAAATAAATGAAAAACTGTTTTTT. It specifies CASSRDREINEKLFF. The chain couples TRBV28 to TRBJ1-4; 9 bases line up with TRBD1. The CDR3 spans 15 residues. With V trimmed by 8 bases and J by 5 bases, 9 bases remained unmatched. The germline CDR1 and CDR2 sequences are MDHEN and SYDVKM.

This clone was picked up one time. For the CDR3, the DNA is TGCGCCAGCAGCTACGCGGGGGGAATCTACAATGAGCAGTTCTTC. It codes for CASSYAGGIYNEQFF. The rearrangement uses TRBV4-3 and TRBJ2-1; 8 positions match TRBD2. The germline V gene encodes CDR1 LGHNA and CDR2 YSLEER. The CDR3 consists of 15 residues. V shed 5 bases, J shed 3 bases, and the junction held 6 bases outside the gene matches.